The T cell receptor (beta chain) described here comes from a study of breast tumors, draining lymph nodes, adjacent tissues (dated by TCRdb to about 2016). Regarding the research as a whole: TCR beta repertoires were compared across tumor, adjacent nontumor tissue and axillary lymph nodes obtained from breast cancer patients. In human breast cancer, the study set out to assess how tumor, surrounding tissue and draining lymph node repertoires relate to one another and whether T cells might be exchanged between them.

The germline V gene (reference sequence) sets CDR1 to DFQATT and CDR2 to SNEGSKA. Trimming accounts for 2 bases at V and 2 bases at J, while the number of junction bases matched to no gene is 12. Measured from the cysteine to the phenylalanine, the CDR3 is 18 residues long. Only CDR3 DNA remains: 54 bases, in frame from the first base. Instrument used: Illumina HiSeq 2000. TCR beta chain libraries were generated by multiplex PCR amplification. High-throughput sequencing was used to analyze the amplified TCR beta chain products. The public reads were quality trimmed at Q25 with fastp and then assembled into clones with MiXCR by TCRdb, keeping productive beta chains. Rows are combined by CDR3 protein, so each entry shows the most common genes and DNA. The table for this sample lists under 250,000 distinct CDR3 sequences; about 34% of them were counted only once. The ten largest clones capture over 1.1% of the sample.

The lymph node samples were taken from the axillary draining lymph nodes of breast cancer patients. With regard to this clonotype: Its antigen is unknown. No much larger clonotype is one base removed from it; base qualities were not supplied.

What the study reported, not specific to this receptor: Tumor T-cell repertoires showed less diversity than lymph node repertoires and more diversity than nontumor tissue repertoires, and tumor T-cell repertoires showed preferential V and J gene usage. Tumor and nontumor tissue repertoires were significantly more similar in luminal-like than in basal-like breast cancer. The study presented the conclusion that tumor T cells originate in lymph nodes as consistent with a hypothesis, not as something directly demonstrated. The data were judged consistent with most tumor T cells deriving from the lymph node and then expanding within tumor tissue.

Specimen: axillary lymph node tissue. The chain is assembled from TRBV20-1 and TRBJ2-4; TRBD2 aligns with 10 central bases. The receptor comes from a female donor with breast cancer. Some clones in this sample may be carry-over from other donors' samples. The CDR3 amino acid sequence is: CSARFIGLAGDSKNIQYF. The DNA sequence reads TGCAGTGCTAGATTTATCGGGCTAGCGGGAGACTCCAAAAACATTCAGTACTTC.